This TCR beta chain emerged from a study of response to subunit inactivated influenza vaccine. TCRdb called the RT-PCR reads again in MiXCR, with one record for every CDR3 protein. This sample has roughly 160,000 distinct CDR3 sequences, with around a tenth found just once. Findings of the study overall: Researchers suggested that each seasonal influenza vaccination recruits few new T cells.

The germline V gene encodes CDR1 MNHEY and CDR2 SVGAGI. The V end lost 6 bases, the J end lost 8 bases, and 10 bases lay between the germline ends. The CDR3 covers 11 residues. This clonotype was found many times. Its antigen is not identified. The specimen comprised CD8+ T cells sorted from PBMCs, sampled less than 30 months after vaccination. The chain recombines TRBV6-5 with TRBJ1-1; tentatively, D is TRBD1 (6 bases). This clonotype originated in a man between 50 and 75 years old who received an inactivated influenza vaccine. CDR3 nucleotide sequence: TGTGCCAGCAGAGCACAGGGCGAAGCTTTCTTT. Its protein product is CASRAQGEAFF.